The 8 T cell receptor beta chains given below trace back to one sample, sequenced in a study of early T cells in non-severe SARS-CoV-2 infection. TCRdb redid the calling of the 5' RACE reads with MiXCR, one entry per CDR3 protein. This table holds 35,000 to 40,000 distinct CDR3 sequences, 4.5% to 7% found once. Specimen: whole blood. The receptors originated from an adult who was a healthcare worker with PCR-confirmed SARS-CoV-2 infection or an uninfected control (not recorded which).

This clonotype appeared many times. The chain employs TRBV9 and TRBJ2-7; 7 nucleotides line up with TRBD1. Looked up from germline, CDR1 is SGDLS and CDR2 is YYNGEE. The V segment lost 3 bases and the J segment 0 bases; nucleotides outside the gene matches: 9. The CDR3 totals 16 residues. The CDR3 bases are TGTGCCAGCAGCGATCGGACAGGCCTGCCCTCCTACGAGCAGTACTTC. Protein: CASSDRTGLPSYEQYF.

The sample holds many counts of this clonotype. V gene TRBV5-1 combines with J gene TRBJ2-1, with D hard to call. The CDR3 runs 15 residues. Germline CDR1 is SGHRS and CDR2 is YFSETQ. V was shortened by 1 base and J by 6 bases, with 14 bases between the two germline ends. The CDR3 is CASSLLPSPTNEQFF. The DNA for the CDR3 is TGCGCCAGCAGCTTGCTACCCTCCCCAACCAATGAGCAGTTCTTC.

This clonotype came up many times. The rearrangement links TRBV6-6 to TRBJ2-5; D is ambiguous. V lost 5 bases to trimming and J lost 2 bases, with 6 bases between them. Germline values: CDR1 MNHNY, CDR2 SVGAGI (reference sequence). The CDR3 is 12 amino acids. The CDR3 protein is CASSTSQETQYF. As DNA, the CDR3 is TGTGCCAGCAGTACTTCTCAAGAGACCCAGTACTTC.

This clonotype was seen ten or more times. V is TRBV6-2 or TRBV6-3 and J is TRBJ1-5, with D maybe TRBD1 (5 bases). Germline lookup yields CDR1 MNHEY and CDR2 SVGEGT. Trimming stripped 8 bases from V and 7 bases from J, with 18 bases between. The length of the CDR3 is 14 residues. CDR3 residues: CASANGGFKQPQHF. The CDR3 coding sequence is TGTGCCAGCGCTAATGGGGGTTTTAAGCAGCCCCAGCATTTT.

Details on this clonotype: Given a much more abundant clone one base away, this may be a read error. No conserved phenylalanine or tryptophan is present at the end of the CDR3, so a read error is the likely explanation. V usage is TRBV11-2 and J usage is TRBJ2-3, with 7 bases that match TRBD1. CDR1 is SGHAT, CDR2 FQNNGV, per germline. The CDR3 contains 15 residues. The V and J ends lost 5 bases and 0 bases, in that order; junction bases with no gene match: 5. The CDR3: CASSPRTGSTDTQYL. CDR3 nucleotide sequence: TGTGCCAGCAGCCCAAGGACAGGTAGCACAGATACGCAGTATTTG.

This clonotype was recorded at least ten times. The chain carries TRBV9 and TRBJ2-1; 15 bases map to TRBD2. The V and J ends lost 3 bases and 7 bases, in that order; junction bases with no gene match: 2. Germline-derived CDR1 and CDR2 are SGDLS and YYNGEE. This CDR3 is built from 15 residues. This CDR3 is CASSAGLAGGNEQFF. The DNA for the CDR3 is TGTGCCAGCAGCGCCGGACTAGCGGGAGGGAATGAGCAGTTCTTC.

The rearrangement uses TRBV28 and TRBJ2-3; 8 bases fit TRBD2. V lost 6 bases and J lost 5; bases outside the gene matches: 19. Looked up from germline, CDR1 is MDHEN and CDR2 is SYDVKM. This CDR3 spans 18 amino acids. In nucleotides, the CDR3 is TGTGCCAGCAGCCACTTCCCGTCCGGGAGGGCCGGAGTAGATACGCAGTATTTT. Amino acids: CASSHFPSGRAGVDTQYF. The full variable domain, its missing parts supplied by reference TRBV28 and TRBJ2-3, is DVKVTQSSRYLVKRTGEKVFLECVQDMDHENMFWYRQDPGLGLRLIYFSYDVKMKEKGDIPEGYSVSREKKERFSLILESASTNQTSMYLCASSHFPSGRAGVDTQYFGPGTRLTVL.

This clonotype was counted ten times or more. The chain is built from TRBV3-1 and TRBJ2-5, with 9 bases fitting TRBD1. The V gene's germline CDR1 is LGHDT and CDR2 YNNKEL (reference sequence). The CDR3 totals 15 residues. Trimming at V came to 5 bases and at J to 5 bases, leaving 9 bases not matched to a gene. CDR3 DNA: TGTGCCAGCAGCTACGCCGGGACAGGGAGTGAGACCCAGTACTTC. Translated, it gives CASSYAGTGSETQYF.